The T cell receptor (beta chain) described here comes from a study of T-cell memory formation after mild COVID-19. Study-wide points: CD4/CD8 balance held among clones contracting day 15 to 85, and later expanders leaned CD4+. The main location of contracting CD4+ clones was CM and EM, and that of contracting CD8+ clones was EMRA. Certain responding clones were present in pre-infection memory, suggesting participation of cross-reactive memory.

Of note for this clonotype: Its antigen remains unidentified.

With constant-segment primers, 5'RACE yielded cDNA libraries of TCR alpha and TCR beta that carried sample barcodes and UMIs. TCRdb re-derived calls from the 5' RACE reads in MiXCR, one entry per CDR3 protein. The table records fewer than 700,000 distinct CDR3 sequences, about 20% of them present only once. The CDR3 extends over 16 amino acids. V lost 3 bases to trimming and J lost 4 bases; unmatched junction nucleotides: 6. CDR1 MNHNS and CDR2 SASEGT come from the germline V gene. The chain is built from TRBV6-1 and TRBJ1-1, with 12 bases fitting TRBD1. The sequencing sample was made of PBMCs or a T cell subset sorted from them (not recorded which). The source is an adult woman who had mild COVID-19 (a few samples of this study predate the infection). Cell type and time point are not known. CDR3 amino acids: CASSDGTGGTTTEAFF. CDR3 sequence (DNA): TGTGCCAGCAGTGATGGGACAGGGGGCACTACCACTGAAGCTTTCTTT.